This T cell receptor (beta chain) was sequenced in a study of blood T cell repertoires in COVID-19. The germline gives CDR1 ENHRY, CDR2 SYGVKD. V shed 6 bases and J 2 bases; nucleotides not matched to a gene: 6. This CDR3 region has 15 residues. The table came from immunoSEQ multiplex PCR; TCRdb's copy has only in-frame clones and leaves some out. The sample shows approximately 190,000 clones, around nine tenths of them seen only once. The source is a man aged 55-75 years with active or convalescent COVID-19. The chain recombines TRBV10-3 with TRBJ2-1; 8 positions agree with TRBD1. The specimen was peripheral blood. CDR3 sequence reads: CAISLDRDAYNEQFF. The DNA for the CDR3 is TGTGCCATCAGCTTGGACAGGGACGCCTACAATGAGCAGTTCTTC.